Below are 29 T cell receptor beta chains sequenced from a single sample in a study of blood T cell repertoires in COVID-19. The data were produced by immunoSEQ multiplex PCR, yet TCRdb's version contains in-frame clones alone and is incomplete. The sample comprises some 160,000 clones, over 75% of which are singletons, and under 15% rests with the top ten. Sequencing was done on a sample of peripheral blood. The receptor set was obtained from an older man who had recovered from COVID-19.

Comments on this clone: The sample holds other DNA sequences that translate to the same CDR3. This chain links TRBV19 with TRBJ2-6; D perhaps matches TRBD2 (6 bases). CDR1 is LNHDA and CDR2 is SQIVND in the germline V gene (reference sequence). The CDR3 is 14 amino acids. Trimming left V 7 bases short and J 2 bases short, with 9 bases between. The CDR3 reads CASKEGAGANVLTF. CDR3 DNA: TGTGCCAGTAAGGAGGGAGCTGGGGCCAACGTCCTGACTTTC. Supplemented by reference TRBV19 and TRBJ2-6, the full variable domain reads DGGITQSPKYLFRKEGQNVTLSCEQNLNHDAMYWYRQDPGQGLRLIYYSQIVNDFQKGDIAEGYSVSREKKESFPLTVTSAQKNPTAFYLCASKEGAGANVLTFGAGSRLTVL.

The gene calls are TRBV5-1 and TRBJ2-5; no clear D gene. CDR1 is SGHRS and CDR2 is YFSETQ in the germline V gene. Deletions cut 5 bases from V and 4 bases from J, with 15 bases between. The CDR3 runs to 14 residues. The CDR3 nucleotides are TGCGCCAGCAGTCCGACAAGCCAAGCAGAGACCCAGTACTTC. Protein product: CASSPTSQAETQYF.

The rearrangement joins TRBV6-6 to TRBJ1-2; possible D gene TRBD1, 6 bases. The CDR3 runs 13 residues. Germline loops: CDR1 MNHNY, CDR2 SVGAGI (reference sequence). Trimming removed 4 bases at V and 2 bases at J, with 8 bases between. CDR3 region: CASSFQGNYGYTF. The CDR3 bases are TGTGCCAGCAGTTTTCAGGGGAACTATGGCTACACCTTC.

This rearrangement joins TRBV3-1 (or the pseudogene TRBV3-2) to TRBJ2-1, with TRBD2 matching over 8 bases. The V gene end was trimmed by 0 bases and the J gene end by 8 bases; junction bases not matched to a gene: 12. Germline-derived CDR1 and CDR2 are LGHDT and YNNKEL (reference sequence). This CDR3 comprises 17 residues. The CDR3, as DNA: TGTGCCAGCAGCCAAGATGGGCCCAGCGGGAGTGGTCATGAGCAGTTCTTC. Protein product: CASSQDGPSGSGHEQFF.

The V and J genes are TRBV11-3 and TRBJ2-7; the D is unclear. CDR1 SGHNT and CDR2 YENEEA come from the germline V gene. This CDR3 region has 15 residues. V lost 1 base and J 0 bases, leaving 10 bases between the germline ends. CDR3 in DNA: TGTGCCAGCAGCTTAGGCTCAGGTTACTCCTACGAGCAGTACTTC. This sequence encodes CASSLGSGYSYEQYF.

The J gene is TRBJ1-1, the V gene TRBV7-9; D is perhaps TRBD1 (6 bases). The V end lost 6 bases, the J end lost 4 bases, and 15 bases lay between the germline ends. CDR1 is SEHNR, CDR2 FQNEAQ, per germline (reference sequence). The CDR3 spans 14 residues. The CDR3 nucleotides read TGTGCCAGCAGAATAGGGAACAGGGTCACTGAAGCTTTCTTT. Its translation: CASRIGNRVTEAFF. The complete variable domain, with remaining parts taken from reference TRBV7-9 and TRBJ1-1, reads DTGVSQNPRHKITKRGQNVTFRCDPISEHNRLYWYRQTLGQGPEFLTYFQNEAQLEKSRLLSDRFSAERPKGSFSTLEIQRTEQGDSAMYLCASRIGNRVTEAFFGQGTRLTVV.

This clone was seen once. The chain is built from TRBV12-3 or TRBV12-4 and TRBJ1-2, with TRBD1 matching over 7 bases. The CDR3 runs 13 residues. V was clipped by 5 bases and J by 4 bases; unmatched bases: 4. CDR3 region: CASSPTGSYGYTF. CDR3 bases: TGTGCCAGCAGTCCGACAGGGTCCTATGGCTACACCTTC.

The chain links TRBV5-1 to TRBJ2-5; the match to TRBD2 covers 11 bases. Losses at the gene ends were 4 bases for V and 3 bases for J; bases not matched to a gene: 8. Germline CDR1 is SGHRS and CDR2 is YFSETQ. The length of the CDR3 is 16 residues. This chain's CDR3 is CASSPTPTSGKETQYF. CDR3 DNA sequence: TGCGCCAGCAGCCCAACGCCGACTAGCGGGAAAGAGACCCAGTACTTC.

The table lists this clone with a few counts. This chain connects TRBV9 to TRBJ2-1, with 7 nucleotides matching TRBD2. V lost 0 bases and J lost 2; bases outside the gene matches: 2. The CDR3 totals 15 residues. CDR1 and CDR2 (germline): SGDLS, YYNGEE. As DNA, the CDR3 is TGTGCCAGCAGCGTAGGCGGGGGTACCTACAATGAGCAGTTCTTC. Translation: CASSVGGGTYNEQFF.

Of note for this clone: The same CDR3 arises from other DNA sequences in this sample as well. The genes are TRBV19 and TRBJ2-7; the D is unclear. Germline-derived CDR1 and CDR2 are LNHDA and SQIVND (reference sequence). V was cut by 1 base and J by 0 bases, with 7 bases left in between. The CDR3 consists of 14 residues. The CDR3 nucleotides read TGTGCCAGTAGTATAGCGGGTTCCTCCTACGAGCAGTACTTC. Encoded protein: CASSIAGSSYEQYF.

V and J are TRBV6-5 and TRBJ1-1, with D maybe TRBD1 (6 bases). The germline V gene encodes CDR1 MNHEY and CDR2 SVGAGI. With 7 bases removed from V and 1 base from J, the gap between germline ends came to 16 bases. The CDR3 sequence is 15 residues long. This chain's CDR3 is CASTRTVSANTEAFF. The CDR3 nucleotides are TGTGCCAGCACCAGGACAGTCTCGGCGAACACTGAAGCTTTCTTT.

This sequence joins TRBV9 and TRBJ2-1, with D unresolved. The CDR3 contains 13 residues. CDR1 and CDR2 from the germline V gene are SGDLS and YYNGEE. Trimming removed 0 bases at V and 5 bases at J, with 6 bases between. The CDR3 reads CASSVAADNEQFF. In DNA, the CDR3 is TGTGCCAGCAGCGTAGCCGCGGACAATGAGCAGTTCTTC.

This chain joins TRBV24-1 and TRBJ1-5, with a possible D match to TRBD1 (6 bases). The CDR3 totals 16 residues. The V and J ends lost 3 bases and 2 bases respectively, with 13 bases between them. Germline V gene data show CDR1 as KGHDR and CDR2 as SFDVKD. For the CDR3, the DNA is TGTGCCACCAGTGATAACCAGGGGATTGGCAATCAGCCCCAGCATTTT. It codes for CATSDNQGIGNQPQHF.

The V gene is TRBV28, the J gene TRBJ1-4; D gene ambiguous. The CDR3 is 15 residues long. Germline CDR1 is MDHEN and CDR2 is SYDVKM. The V end lost 5 bases, the J end lost 3 bases, and 13 bases lay between the germline ends. CDR3 amino acids: CASSTPTPPNEKLFF. For the CDR3, the DNA is TGTGCCAGCAGTACCCCCACACCCCCTAATGAAAAACTGTTTTTT. Drawing the rest from reference TRBV28 and TRBJ1-4, the complete variable domain is DVKVTQSSRYLVKRTGEKVFLECVQDMDHENMFWYRQDPGLGLRLIYFSYDVKMKEKGDIPEGYSVSREKKERFSLILESASTNQTSMYLCASSTPTPPNEKLFFGSGTQLSVL.

This chain connects TRBV10-1 to TRBJ2-3; possibly TRBD1 for D (5 bases). V lost 5 bases and J 5 bases, leaving 14 bases between the germline ends. This CDR3 comprises 14 residues. The germline V gene has CDR1 WNHNN and CDR2 SYGVQD (reference sequence). The CDR3 DNA reads as TGCGCCAGCAGTAGGGGCCGAAATATAGATACGCAGTATTTT. It codes for CASSRGRNIDTQYF.

The chain recombines TRBV7-2 with TRBJ2-5; 9 bases fit TRBD1. The length of the CDR3 is 14 residues. Germline assignment: CDR1 SGHTA and CDR2 FQGNSA. V shed 1 base, J shed 5 bases, and the junction held 2 bases outside the gene matches. CDR3 sequence reads: CASSLDRGRETQYF. As DNA, the CDR3 is TGTGCCAGCAGCTTAGACAGGGGGCGTGAGACCCAGTACTTC.

The CDR3 nucleotides are TGTGCCAGTAGTACCTCGAGGCTAGGAGGGGAGACCCAGTACTTC. It specifies CASSTSRLGGETQYF. The chain uses TRBV19 and TRBJ2-5; weak D call: TRBD2 (6 bases). Trimming cost V 4 bases and J 5 bases, with 17 bases left between them. Per the germline V gene, CDR1 is LNHDA and CDR2 is SQIVND (reference sequence). This CDR3 has 15 residues.

This clone was picked up many times. The genes are TRBV2 and TRBJ1-3; the D gene is possibly TRBD1 (5 bases). The CDR3 runs 14 residues. Trimming took off 3 bases at V and 3 bases at J, with 9 bases between the two ends. The germline CDR1 and CDR2 sequences are SNHLY and FYNNEI. The CDR3 protein is CASSERGDGNTIYF. The CDR3 DNA sequence: TGTGCCAGCAGTGAGCGGGGGGATGGAAACACCATATATTTT. The whole variable domain, filled in from reference TRBV2 and TRBJ1-3, reads EPEVTQTPSHQVTQMGQEVILRCVPISNHLYFYWYRQILGQKVEFLVSFYNNEISEKSEIFDDQFSVERPDGSNFTLKIRSTKLEDSAMYFCASSERGDGNTIYFGEGSWLTVV.

This clone was found once. CDR3 loop: CASSGTGSHPLEQFF. CDR3 sequence (DNA): TGCGCCAGCAGCGGCACGGGATCGCACCCCCTTGAGCAGTTCTTC. This chain uses TRBV5-1 with TRBJ2-1; perhaps TRBD2 as D (5 bases). This CDR3 spans 15 amino acids. V lost 4 bases, J lost 9 bases, and 20 bases lay in between. Germline values: CDR1 SGHRS, CDR2 YFSETQ. Complete variable domain (other parts from reference TRBV5-1 and TRBJ2-1): KAGVTQTPRYLIKTRGQQVTLSCSPISGHRSVSWYQQTPGQGLQFLFEYFSETQRNKGNFPGRFSGRQFSNSRSEMNVSTLELGDSALYLCASSGTGSHPLEQFFGPGTRLTVL.

This clone was detected a few times. The chain is built from TRBV19 and TRBJ2-5, with D possibly being TRBD2 (6 bases). The V gene's germline CDR1 is LNHDA and CDR2 SQIVND (reference sequence). Deletions cut 6 bases from V and 5 bases from J, with 19 bases between. The CDR3 runs to 15 residues. The CDR3 DNA sequence: TGTGCCAGTAGCCCGGAGGGACTGCGTGGGGAGACCCAGTACTTC. Residues: CASSPEGLRGETQYF.

The chain employs TRBV9 and TRBJ2-7, with D unresolved. This CDR3 is built from 14 residues. Germline V gene sequence: CDR1 SGDLS, CDR2 YYNGEE. V gave up 4 bases and J gave up 3 bases, with 14 bases separating them. CDR3: CASSTLDNHYEQYF. The DNA for the CDR3 is TGTGCCAGCAGCACCCTCGACAACCACTACGAGCAGTACTTC.

The chain couples TRBV29-1 to TRBJ1-2; the match to TRBD1 covers 7 bases. Trimming cost V 6 bases and J 1 base; bases outside gene matches: 8. CDR3 size: 14 residues. Looked up from germline, CDR1 is SQVTM and CDR2 is ANQGSEA. The chain's CDR3 is CSVQRDSNNYGYTF. The CDR3 DNA reads TGCAGCGTGCAAAGGGACAGTAATAACTATGGCTACACCTTC.

The rearrangement joins TRBV5-1 to TRBJ1-3; D gene uncertain. V lost 3 bases, J lost 2 bases, and 6 bases lay in between. Germline CDR1 and CDR2: SGHRS and YFSETQ. The CDR3 totals 13 residues. The DNA of the CDR3 is TGCGCCAGCAGCTCCGCAGCTGGAAACACCATATATTTT. This codes for CASSSAAGNTIYF.

V and J are TRBV7-2 and TRBJ2-5, with 9 bases lining up with TRBD1. Germline V gene lookup returns CDR1 SGHTA and CDR2 FQGNSA. J lost 1 base, V lost 4 bases, and 7 bases had no gene match. There are 16 residues in the CDR3. The chain's CDR3 is CASSSTGGHLQETQYF. The CDR3 DNA follows: TGTGCCAGCAGCTCTACAGGGGGCCATCTCCAAGAGACCCAGTACTTC.

This chain uses TRBV4-1 with TRBJ2-3; D uncertain. This CDR3 spans 14 amino acids. Germline CDR1 and CDR2: MGHRA and YSYEKL. The germline V and J ends were trimmed by 0 bases and 6 bases, with 10 bases remaining between them. Written as DNA, the CDR3 is TGCGCCAGCAGCCAAGATCCCATTGTGGATACGCAGTATTTT. This translates into CASSQDPIVDTQYF.

This clone has more than one count but fewer than ten. Other nucleotide sequences in the sample specify the same CDR3. The chain recombines TRBV12-3 or TRBV12-4 with TRBJ1-1; no clear D. V was clipped by 1 base and J by 1 base, with 4 bases between them. CDR3 length: 13 amino acids. CDR3 sequence reads: CASSLGQNTEAFF. In nucleotides, the CDR3 is TGTGCCAGCAGTTTAGGGCAGAACACTGAAGCTTTCTTT.

This chain uses TRBV5-1 with TRBJ2-3; TRBD2 might be the D (5 bases). Germline CDR1 and CDR2: SGHRS and YFSETQ. V was cut by 5 bases and J by 6 bases, with 19 bases left in between. This CDR3 spans 15 amino acids. CDR3 bases: TGCGCCAGCAGTCGGGTCGGGGTCTCAACGGATACGCAGTATTTT. This codes for CASSRVGVSTDTQYF.

This clone was detected once. This chain links TRBV7-2 with TRBJ2-5, with D perhaps TRBD1 (6 bases). Germline CDR1 reads SGHTA; CDR2 reads FQGNSA. The CDR3 extends over 15 amino acids. Between the trimmed V and J ends, which lost 5 bases and 5 bases, there was a span of 18 bases. CDR3 DNA: TGTGCCAGCAGCCGGACAGCCGAGAGAAGGGAGACCCAGTACTTC. Its translation is CASSRTAERRETQYF.

V usage is TRBV19 and J usage is TRBJ2-2; 8 nucleotides agree with TRBD1. The CDR3 runs 14 residues. V lost 8 bases, J lost 7 bases, and 9 bases stayed unmatched. Looked up from germline, CDR1 is LNHDA and CDR2 is SQIVND (reference sequence). CDR3 in amino acids: CASSGQVAIGELFF. The CDR3 DNA follows: TGTGCCAGTTCGGGACAGGTAGCAATCGGGGAGCTGTTTTTT. Combining the CDR3 with reference TRBV19 and TRBJ2-2 gives the whole variable domain DGGITQSPKYLFRKEGQNVTLSCEQNLNHDAMYWYRQDPGQGLRLIYYSQIVNDFQKGDIAEGYSVSREKKESFPLTVTSAQKNPTAFYLCASSGQVAIGELFFGEGSRLTVL.